Sequencing of this T cell receptor (beta chain) was carried out in a study of a mutant IDH1 vaccine in newly diagnosed glioma (dated by TCRdb to the early 2020s). Turning to the overall study: Eight vaccinations were administered to patients in weeks 1, 3, 5, 7, 11, 15, 19 and 23, corresponding to visits V03 through V10. In the chemotherapy-containing groups, vaccination started alongside temozolomide cycles, whereas in patients who had radiotherapy alone it started 4-6 weeks after radiotherapy. Of the roughly 31 treated patients, approximately 62% were male and 37.5% were female, and the mean age was 40.4 years. Prior to enrollment, patients had been given standard therapy consisting of radiotherapy alone, temozolomide alone, or radiochemotherapy with temozolomide, with the combination given to most patients. Peripheral blood was collected at six visits: V03 (baseline), V05, V07, V10, V12 and V13. Longitudinal TCRB deep sequencing was done for 25 treated patients, wherever samples were available for exploratory analyses.

The receptor library was made with the immunoSEQ multiplex PCR assay. Rearranged TCR beta chain sequences were amplified with the hsTCRB Kit following the manufacturer's protocol. An Illumina MiSeq was used to sequence the TCRB libraries. The published analysis was carried out like this. The proprietary platform of the kit vendor was used for demultiplexing, trimming and gene mapping. In TCRdb, the immuneACCESS table is reduced to in-frame sequences with V and J assigned. These tables do not hold every clone; where another copy was compared, an unresolved V gene accounts for under half, and the others remain unexplained. V and J calls and clone size come straight from that table; D and trimming were deduced from the DNA. The sample yields about 86,000 clones; approximately 85% were counted once. The ten largest clones add up to 2% to 2.5% of the sample. Study-level results and caveats: According to the authors, sample limitations meant that analyses of patient blood samples could not be reproduced. Pseudoprogression seemed to be unrelated to changes in the top peripheral T cell clonotypes found by TCRB sequencing. PBMC samples for TCRB deep sequencing were selected based on availability. Immune responses induced by the vaccine were seen in roughly 95% of patients across multiple MHC alleles.

The label giving this sample's time point can be read as: week 23, last vaccination. Every vaccine dose consisted of 300 ug of a 20-mer mutant IDH1 peptide in Montanide, administered subcutaneously together with topical imiquimod. Newly diagnosed WHO grade 3 or 4 IDH1-mutant astrocytomas showing loss of nuclear ATRX were present in the donors. The samples were drawn from NOA16, a multicentre, single-arm, open-label phase I trial in Germany that tested a mutant IDH1 peptide vaccine in humans for the first time. The DNeasy Blood and Tissue Kit was used to extract genomic DNA from EDTA blood for TCRB sequencing. The CDR3 goes from the cysteine to the phenylalanine over 14 residues. Here the CDR3 DNA is all that survives: 42 bases in frame from base 1. Reading the germline V gene gives CDR1 MDHEN and CDR2 SYDVKM. From V the trimming removes 4 bases and from J it removes 1 base, while the gene matches leave 4 bases of the junction unaccounted for.

Notes on this clone: The antigen it binds to is not known. Base quality data are lacking; no much larger clone is found one base away.

The chain links TRBV28 with TRBJ2-7, with TRBD1 matching 7 junction bases. The sample here was PBMCs, taken from a glioma patient whose treatment included an IDH1 peptide vaccine. The receptor's source is a man aged 30 to 45 with glioma. Some clones in this sample may be carry-over from other donors' samples. The DNA sequence is given as TGTGCCAGCAGTTCACCGGACAGGTCCTACGAGCAGTACTTC. Its translation reads: CASSSPDRSYEQYF. Extended through the reference TRBV28 and TRBJ2-7 proteins, this CDR3 yields the full variable domain: DVKVTQSSRYLVKRTGEKVFLECVQDMDHENMFWYRQDPGLGLRLIYFSYDVKMKEKGDIPEGYSVSREKKERFSLILESASTNQTSMYLCASSSPDRSYEQYFGPGTRLTVT.